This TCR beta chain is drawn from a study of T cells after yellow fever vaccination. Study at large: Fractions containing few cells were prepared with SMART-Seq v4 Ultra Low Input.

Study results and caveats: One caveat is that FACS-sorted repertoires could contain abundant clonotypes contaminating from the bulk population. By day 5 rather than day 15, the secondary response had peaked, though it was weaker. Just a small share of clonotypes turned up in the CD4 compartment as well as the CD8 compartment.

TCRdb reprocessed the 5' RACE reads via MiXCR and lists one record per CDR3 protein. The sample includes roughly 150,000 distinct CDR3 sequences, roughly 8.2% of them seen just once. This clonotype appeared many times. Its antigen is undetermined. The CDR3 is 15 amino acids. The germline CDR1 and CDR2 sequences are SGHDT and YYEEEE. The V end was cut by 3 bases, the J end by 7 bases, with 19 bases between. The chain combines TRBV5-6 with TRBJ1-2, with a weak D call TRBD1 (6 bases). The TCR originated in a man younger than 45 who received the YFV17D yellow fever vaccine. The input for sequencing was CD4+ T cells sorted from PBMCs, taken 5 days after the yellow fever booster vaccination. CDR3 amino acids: CASSSNWGRSPGYTF. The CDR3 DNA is TGTGCCAGCAGCTCAAACTGGGGGCGAAGCCCTGGCTACACCTTC. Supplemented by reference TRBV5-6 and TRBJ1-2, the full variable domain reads DAGVTQSPTHLIKTRGQQVTLRCSPKSGHDTVSWYQQALGQGPQFIFQYYEEEERQRGNFPDRFSGHQFPNYSSELNVNALLLGDSALYLCASSSNWGRSPGYTFGSGTRLTVV.